This T cell receptor (beta chain) was captured in a study of cytomegalovirus exposure and HLA in healthy donors (dated by TCRdb to the late 2010s). As for the study more broadly: The roughly 670 repertoires of the first cohort and the 120 or so validation repertoires were produced on the same platform, according to a later analysis. Along with the roughly 610-subject first cohort, a separate validation cohort of approximately 110 different subjects was used. The aim of the study was to test whether cataloging public T cell receptors could identify signatures of past pathogen exposure. To predict cytomegalovirus infection status, the study brought together high-throughput TCR immunosequencing, statistical association of individual TCRs with disease status, and machine learning.

On the study overall, not on this receptor specifically: Across donors, most TCR sequences were observed very rarely, whereas some public TCRs were present in many individuals. A later analysis had no HLA typing for the validation cohort, so co-occurrence there was scored across all 130 or so repertoires. It was suggested by the authors that the approach could potentially be generalized to other disease states and immunological phenotypes. The study gave a list of under 200 TCR beta chains associated with cytomegalovirus. Three of the identified cytomegalovirus-associated TCR beta chains were confirmed in vitro to be specific for cytomegalovirus antigens. In both the original and validation cohorts, the classifier was reported to diagnose cytomegalovirus status with high specificity and sensitivity. In a later analysis, TCRs clustered in the first cohort were found to also tend to co-occur in the roughly 120 validation repertoires, with 90% to 95% of cluster scores above 0.

Donors formed part of the validation cohort, which comprised about 130 subjects and was distinct from the first cohort of 670 or so subjects. The library was prepared using the immunoSEQ multiplex PCR assay. As for the original processing: To diagnose cytomegalovirus status from the catalog of TCR beta chain sequences, a statistical classification framework was built. Drawn from immuneACCESS, this table holds only the in-frame rearrangements with V and J called that TCRdb kept. Clones are partly lost; checked studies trace under half to an unresolved V gene and leave the rest unexplained. V and J calls and clone size come straight from that table; D and trimming were deduced from the DNA. Here the sample has 100,000 to 120,000 clones; roughly nine tenths occur a single time. The ten largest clones take up over 1.5% of the sample. The CDR3, cysteine through phenylalanine, is 16 amino acids long. The kept DNA is CDR3 alone, 48 bases in frame from the first base. V and J lose 4 bases and 0 bases, and a span of 15 bases separates them. The germline V gene specifies MDHEN as CDR1 and SYDVKM as CDR2.

A word on this clone: The target of this receptor is not known. No much larger clone exists at a distance of one base, and base qualities are not known.

Material for sequencing was PBMCs. Recombination connected TRBV28 to TRBJ1-2, with the D gene call left open. This sequence originates from a woman younger than 30 in good health and CMV-seronegative. The CDR3 region has the sequence CASSSLGGIPNYGYTF. The nucleotide sequence is given as TGTGCCAGCAGTTCTTTGGGAGGGATCCCTAACTATGGCTACACCTTC.